This T cell receptor (beta chain) was documented in a study of blood T cell repertoires in COVID-19. Study as a whole: Collection of acute and convalescent COVID-19 samples took place in the United States, Italy and Spain.

Trimming removed 10 bases from V and 6 bases from J, with 18 bases in between. The germline V gene encodes CDR1 ENHRY and CDR2 SYGVKD. This CDR3 has 13 residues. Some clones are missing from TCRdb's copy, which holds only in-frame ones; the method was immunoSEQ multiplex PCR. The table includes over 130,000 clones, roughly 84% detected once. The V and J genes are TRBV10-3 and TRBJ1-2; possible D gene TRBD1, 5 bases. Material: PBMCs or T cells enriched from blood (not recorded which). The sequence came from a man aged 45 to 65 in a cohort exposed to, infected with or recovered from COVID-19 (not recorded which). CDR3 bases: TGTGCCACTCAGTCGGACAAGGGTGATGGCTACACCTTC. This codes for CATQSDKGDGYTF.